Each of the 14 T cell receptor beta chains below was sequenced from the same sample in a study of T cell responses to AZD1222 COVID-19 vaccine. Clones were read by immunoSEQ multiplex PCR, and TCRdb kept only the in-frame ones, dropping some. The data contain 95,000 to 110,000 clones, about 89% of them singletons. Sequences were derived from peripheral blood, sampled on day 0 of AZD1222 vaccination. The receptors stem from an adult in good health.

The chain has TRBV7-8 and TRBJ2-1; D is ambiguous. There are 17 residues in the CDR3. V lost 7 bases to trimming and J lost 3 bases, with 22 bases between them. The germline CDR1 and CDR2 sequences are SGHVS and FQNEAQ. Here the CDR3 DNA reads TGTGCCAGCACCCTAAAGACCCCATTTGGTGGCTACAATGAGCAGTTCTTC. This translates into CASTLKTPFGGYNEQFF.

The rearrangement links TRBV10-2 to TRBJ1-1; D is perhaps TRBD1 (6 bases). This CDR3 is 17 amino acids long. Trimming took 3 bases from V and 6 from J, leaving 23 bases between them. Germline values: CDR1 WSHSY, CDR2 SAAADI. The CDR3 region has the DNA TGCGCCAGCAGTGACAACAGGGAGGCCCCCAGGCTTGCTGAAGCTTTCTTT. Its translation: CASSDNREAPRLAEAFF.

The gene calls are TRBV7-9 and TRBJ1-2; possible D gene TRBD1, 5 bases. V lost 6 bases and J lost 0, with 23 bases in between. CDR3 length equals 18 residues. Germline CDR1 and CDR2: SEHNR and FQNEAQ (reference sequence). CDR3 region: CASRGGGPNLPANYGYTF. The CDR3 bases are TGTGCCAGCAGGGGGGGAGGACCCAATCTTCCTGCTAACTATGGCTACACCTTC.

The chain carries TRBV21-1 and TRBJ1-4. TRBV21-1 corresponds to a pseudogene. CDR3 size: 15 residues. CDR3 sequence reads: CATPIPGGTDEKLFF. In DNA, the CDR3 is TGTGCCACCCCTATCCCCGGGGGGACGGATGAAAAACTGTTTTTT.

V usage is TRBV11-2 and J usage is TRBJ2-3; TRBD2 is a possible D gene (6 bases). The ends were cut back, 5 bases at V and 11 bases at J, with 14 bases in the middle. The CDR3 is 12 residues long. CDR1 is SGHAT and CDR2 is FQNNGV in the germline V gene. CDR3 coding DNA: TGTGCCAGCAGCCGGGGGAGAACCATGCAGTATTTT. It codes for CASSRGRTMQYF.

This chain links TRBV11-2 with TRBJ1-1; a weak D match, TRBD1 (5 bases). With 5 bases removed from V and 6 bases from J, the gap between germline ends came to 22 bases. Germline CDR1 SGHAT, CDR2 FQNNGV. The CDR3 loop spans 16 amino acids. The CDR3, as DNA: TGTGCCAGCAGCCCCCCTCATCACACAAGGGGTGCTGAAGCTTTCTTT. Translated, it gives CASSPPHHTRGAEAFF.

The chain couples TRBV5-3 to TRBJ2-4; D is unclear. TRBV5-3 is filed as an ORF, its function uncertain. The CDR3 has 15 residues. Trimming pared 5 bases from V and 1 base from J, leaving 13 bases between. The CDR3 sequence: CARSPVFYAKNIQYF. The DNA of the CDR3 is TGTGCCAGAAGTCCCGTCTTCTACGCCAAAAACATTCAGTACTTC.

The chain links TRBV6-1 to TRBJ1-5; D is unresolved. Deletions cut 2 bases from V and 4 bases from J, with 18 bases between. The CDR3 is 17 residues long. Looked up from germline, CDR1 is MNHNS and CDR2 is SASEGT. The CDR3 reads CASSETFKSDGNQPQHF. The CDR3 DNA reads TGTGCCAGCAGTGAAACCTTCAAGTCGGACGGTAATCAGCCCCAGCATTTT.

The V gene is TRBV6-1, the J gene TRBJ1-1, with a tentative D call TRBD1 (6 bases). There are 19 residues in the CDR3. From germline, CDR1 is MNHNS and CDR2 SASEGT. V was shortened by 3 bases and J by 0 bases, with 23 bases between the two germline ends. The CDR3 loop is CASSDPPGEGGRVNTEAFF. CDR3 in DNA: TGTGCCAGCAGTGACCCGCCCGGGGAGGGGGGGCGGGTGAACACTGAAGCTTTCTTT.

This clone was counted a few times. The rearrangement links TRBV25-1 to TRBJ2-2, with 7 nucleotides matching TRBD2. CDR3 length: 15 amino acids. The ends lost 6 bases at V and 4 bases at J; junction bases unmatched: 8. The germline gives CDR1 MGHDK, CDR2 SYGVNS. In DNA form, the CDR3 reads TGTGCCAGCAGAGGGGTAGCGGGCCCCACCGGGGAGCTGTTTTTT. The encoded protein is CASRGVAGPTGELFF.

The chain is built from TRBV10-1 and TRBJ1-1; perhaps TRBD1 as D (5 bases). CDR1 is WNHNN and CDR2 is SYGVQD in the germline V gene (reference sequence). Trimming removed 7 bases from V and 1 base from J, with 19 bases in between. The CDR3 covers 16 residues. The CDR3 region is CASNDGHEEQNTEAFF. CDR3 nucleotide sequence: TGCGCCAGCAACGATGGACATGAGGAACAGAACACTGAAGCTTTCTTT.

The rearrangement uses TRBV5-6 and TRBJ2-1, with 10 bases matching TRBD2. CDR3 length: 17 amino acids. Looked up from germline, CDR1 is SGHDT and CDR2 is YYEEEE. V shed 1 base and J 2 bases; nucleotides not matched to a gene: 6. Written as DNA, the CDR3 is TGTGCCAGCAGCTTGTTCATAGCGGGGGGAACCTACAATGAGCAGTTCTTC. It specifies CASSLFIAGGTYNEQFF.

This clone has just one count. The CDR3 DNA reads TGTGCCAGCAGCGTACAAGTGGGGGCCACAGATACGCAGTATTTT. This codes for CASSVQVGATDTQYF. The chain joins TRBV9 to TRBJ2-3; D is possibly TRBD1 (6 bases). CDR1 and CDR2 from the germline V gene are SGDLS and YYNGEE. This CDR3 region has 15 residues. Deletions cut 1 base from V and 2 bases from J, with 11 bases between.

The V and J genes are TRBV24-1 and TRBJ2-2; D is undetermined. Trimming took off 0 bases at V and 6 bases at J, with 7 bases between the two ends. Germline V gives CDR1 KGHDR, CDR2 SFDVKD. The CDR3 contains 14 residues. The CDR3 loop is CATSDLLLPGELFF. CDR3 sequence (DNA): TGTGCCACCAGTGATTTGCTCCTCCCCGGGGAGCTGTTTTTT.